The 5 T cell receptor beta chains in this list originate from one sample, sequenced in a study of human thymus T cells. Produced via immunoSEQ multiplex PCR; TCRdb's table is partial and in-frame only. This sample yields tens of thousands of clones, of which roughly 96% are seen a single time; under 0.04% belongs to the top ten. Thymic samples were excised during corrective heart operations. Sequencing was done on a sample of thymus tissue. These receptors were obtained from a girl under two years old with a congenital heart defect but otherwise immunologically healthy.

The chain couples TRBV29-1 to TRBJ2-3; 12 bases are shared with TRBD2. Germline CDR1 and CDR2: SQVTM and ANQGSEA. V was clipped by 4 bases and J by 0 bases; unmatched bases: 11. This CDR3 region has 18 residues. The CDR3 coding sequence is TGCAGCGTTGGGGGCAAGACTAGCGGGAGAATTAGCACAGATACGCAGTATTTT. It yields the protein CSVGGKTSGRISTDTQYF.

V gene TRBV6-4 combines with J gene TRBJ2-6, with D possibly TRBD1 on 5 matching bases. Trimming pared 0 bases from V and 3 bases from J, leaving 21 bases between. The germline gives CDR1 MRHNA, CDR2 SNTAGT. The CDR3 covers 20 residues. As DNA, the CDR3 is TGTGCCAGCAGTGACTCGATCGCAGGGTTCTGTTATAGTGGGGCCAACGTCCTGACTTTC. It translates to CASSDSIAGFCYSGANVLTF.

V gene TRBV28 combines with J gene TRBJ1-2; D is perhaps TRBD1 (5 bases). This CDR3 spans 15 amino acids. Trimming removed 2 bases at V and 14 bases at J, with 24 bases between. The germline V gene has CDR1 MDHEN and CDR2 SYDVKM. The CDR3 nucleotides are TGTGCCAGCAGTTTACCTCGTAGAGGGGCCCCGCTTTATACCTTC. Encoded protein: CASSLPRRGAPLYTF.

The chain uses TRBV19 and TRBJ2-4; no clear D gene. V shed 0 bases and J shed 0 bases, with 12 bases lying between them. The CDR3 consists of 17 residues. Germline V gene lookup returns CDR1 LNHDA and CDR2 SQIVND (reference sequence). The DNA for the CDR3 is TGTGCCAGTAGTATAGATCGATCCCCCCGAGCCAAAAACATTCAGTACTTC. Translated, it gives CASSIDRSPRAKNIQYF.

This chain uses TRBV27 with TRBJ1-1; TRBD1 matches at 7 bases. The CDR3 totals 18 residues. With 1 base clipped from V and 0 bases from J, the junction kept 11 bases outside the gene matches. CDR1 and CDR2 (germline): MNHEY, SMNVEV (reference sequence). In nucleotides, the CDR3 is TGTGCCAGCAGTTTATTCCCCGGGACAGATACACTGAACACTGAAGCTTTCTTT. It translates to CASSLFPGTDTLNTEAFF.